Following are 9 T cell receptor beta chains from one sample sequenced in a study of cytomegalovirus exposure and HLA in healthy donors. Amplification used 60 Vbeta primers and 13 Jbeta primers. The repertoire was sequenced with immunoSEQ multiplex PCR; TCRdb's copy has only in-frame clones and lacks some. The sample shows around 76,000 clones, and about 0.76% sits with its ten largest clones. Sample: PBMCs. The receptor set was obtained from a boy between 10 and 17 years old in good health and CMV-seronegative.

This chain uses TRBV5-1 with TRBJ2-7; TRBD1 aligns across 9 bases. The CDR3 is 14 residues long. Per the germline V gene, CDR1 is SGHRS and CDR2 is YFSETQ. V shed 2 bases and J 2 bases; nucleotides not matched to a gene: 2. DNA of the CDR3: TGCGCCAGCAGCTTCGGGACAGGGACCTACGAGCAGTACTTC. Translated, it gives CASSFGTGTYEQYF.

The V and J genes are TRBV6-1 and TRBJ1-1, with 8 nucleotides matching TRBD1. The CDR3 extends over 12 amino acids. The V and J ends lost 3 bases and 7 bases, in that order; junction bases with no gene match: 1. Germline V lookup: CDR1 MNHNS, CDR2 SASEGT. CDR3 coding DNA: TGTGCCAGCAGTGAGGACAGGGATGAAGCTTTCTTT. This translates into CASSEDRDEAFF.

V is TRBV11-2 and J is TRBJ1-6; D gene ambiguous. The germline V gene encodes CDR1 SGHAT and CDR2 FQNNGV. This CDR3 is 14 amino acids long. Trimming cost V 5 bases and J 9 bases, with 14 bases left between them. CDR3 protein: CASSRPGSGSPLHF. DNA of the CDR3: TGTGCCAGCAGCCGCCCCGGGTCTGGTTCACCCCTCCACTTT.

The genes are TRBV6-1 and TRBJ1-2; D is possibly TRBD1 (5 bases). The CDR3 totals 13 residues. Between the trimmed V and J ends, which lost 6 bases and 5 bases, there was a span of 13 bases. Germline lookup yields CDR1 MNHNS and CDR2 SASEGT. Written as DNA, the CDR3 is TGTGCCAGCAGGGGTGACAGATTATATGGCTACACCTTC. This gives the protein CASRGDRLYGYTF.

V gene TRBV7-3 combines with J gene TRBJ2-1, with TRBD2 matching over 8 bases. The V segment lost 5 bases and the J segment 9 bases; nucleotides outside the gene matches: 12. The germline CDR1 and CDR2 sequences are SGHTA and FQGTGA. CDR3 length: 15 amino acids. DNA for the CDR3: TGTGCCAGCAGCCCAGGAGCGGGAGCAACTGGTGAGCAGTTCTTC. Protein: CASSPGAGATGEQFF.

This chain joins TRBV19 and TRBJ2-2, with no clear D. Germline CDR1 LNHDA, CDR2 SQIVND (reference sequence). V dropped 3 bases and J dropped 2 bases, with 7 bases sitting between them. The CDR3 is 14 amino acids. The CDR3 region has the DNA TGTGCCAGTAGTATTACGCGCAACACCGGGGAGCTGTTTTTT. This codes for CASSITRNTGELFF.

This chain joins TRBV18 and TRBJ2-1; 12 bases line up with TRBD2. Germline lookup yields CDR1 KGHSH and CDR2 LQKENI. CDR3 length: 16 amino acids. J lost 9 bases, V lost 0 bases, and 6 bases had no gene match. Here the CDR3 reads CASSPPGLAGRGEQFF. The DNA for the CDR3 is TGTGCCAGCTCACCACCAGGACTAGCGGGAAGGGGTGAGCAGTTCTTC. Filled out from reference TRBV18 and TRBJ2-1, the complete variable domain reads NAGVMQNPRHLVRRRGQEARLRCSPMKGHSHVYWYRQLPEEGLKFMVYLQKENIIDESGMPKERFSAEFPKEGPSILRIQQVVRGDSAAYFCASSPPGLAGRGEQFFGPGTRLTVL.

J is TRBJ1-6 and V is TRBV6-1, with 7 bases fitting TRBD1. Germline trimming cut 4 bases from V and 7 bases from J; bases unmatched to any gene: 7. The CDR3 has 15 residues. The germline CDR1 and CDR2 sequences are MNHNS and SASEGT. The chain's CDR3 is CASSVSRQGNSPLHF. Here the CDR3 DNA reads TGTGCCAGCAGTGTTAGCCGACAGGGAAATTCACCCCTCCACTTT.

The chain combines TRBV4-2 with TRBJ1-1, with D tentatively TRBD1 (6 bases). The CDR3 sequence is 15 residues long. The V end was cut by 1 base, the J end by 4 bases, with 13 bases between. Germline V gene data show CDR1 as LGHNA and CDR2 as YNFKEQ. The CDR3 DNA reads as TGTGCCAGCAGCCAAGTCGGTACAGGGACCACTGAAGCTTTCTTT. This translates into CASSQVGTGTTEAFF.